The clone carrying this T cell receptor (beta chain) has more than one count but fewer than ten. Its antigen is currently unknown. The CDR3 sequence is 16 residues long. Germline CDR1 reads MNHEY; CDR2 reads SMNVEV (reference sequence). V gave up 11 bases and J gave up 0 bases; unmatched junction bases: 12. The sample is drawn from a study of shared clonotypes between healthy human individuals. Findings of the study overall: In general, naive subsets displayed greater estimated richness than memory subsets did. Non-shared clonotypes displayed generation probabilities falling below those of clonotypes present in all four donors.

Methods used by the authors: With immunoSEQ giving junction-only sequences and no quality scores, filtering differed. Assay: immunoSEQ multiplex PCR; the TCRdb copy retains only in-frame clones and omits some. D and trimming were read from the DNA, whereas the V and J calls and clone size are those reported in that table. This table holds some 1,100,000 clones, approximately 80% found once. This chain joins TRBV27 and TRBJ2-3, with 9 nucleotides matching TRBD2. What was sequenced was memory CD4+ T cells from PBMCs. The subset: CD45RA-negative fraction. This receptor was identified in a young man in good health. Some clones in this sample may be carry-over from other donors' samples. The CDR3 reads CAGVFGTSRSTDTQYF. CDR3 DNA sequence: TGTGCCGGGGTATTCGGGACTAGCAGAAGCACAGATACGCAGTATTTT.